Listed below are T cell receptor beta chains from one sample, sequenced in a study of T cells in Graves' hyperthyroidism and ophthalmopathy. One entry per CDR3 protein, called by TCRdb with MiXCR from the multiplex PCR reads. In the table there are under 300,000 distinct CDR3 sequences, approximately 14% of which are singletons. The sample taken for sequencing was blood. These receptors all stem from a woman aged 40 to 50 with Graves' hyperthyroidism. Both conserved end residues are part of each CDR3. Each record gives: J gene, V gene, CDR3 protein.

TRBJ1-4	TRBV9	CASSPGDGFEKLFF
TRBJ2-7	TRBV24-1	CATSDRREYGTSYRREQYF
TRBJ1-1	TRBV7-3	CASSLTGQLTEAFF
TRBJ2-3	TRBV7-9	CASSLAASGRGTDTQYF
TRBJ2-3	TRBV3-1	CASSQAPRTTDTQYF
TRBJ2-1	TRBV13	CATMKAGENEQFF
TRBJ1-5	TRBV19	CASSISSRGNQPQHF
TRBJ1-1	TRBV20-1	CSARTGFLSTEAFF
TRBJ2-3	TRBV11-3	CASSFLAGEDTDTQYF
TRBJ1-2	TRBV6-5	CASSYPESGKANYGYTF
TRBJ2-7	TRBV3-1	CASSQEFVPYEQYF
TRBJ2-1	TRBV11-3	CASSLKGQAGNEQFF
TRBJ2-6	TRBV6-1	CASVYGSGANVLTF
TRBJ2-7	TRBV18	CASSPRQGGEQYF
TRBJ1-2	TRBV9	CASSGPMGYGYTF
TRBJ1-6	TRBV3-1	CASSQDVGAKYNSPLHF
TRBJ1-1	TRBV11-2	CANRKPGRGDTEAFF
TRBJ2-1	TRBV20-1	CSAPRGSHNEQFF
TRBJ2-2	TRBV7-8	CASSLVPGPTGELFF
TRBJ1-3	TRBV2	CASSERAASGNTIYF
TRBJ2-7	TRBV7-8	CASSSRTSGTRPYEQYF
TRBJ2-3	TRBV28	CASIVAGGLMGADTQYF
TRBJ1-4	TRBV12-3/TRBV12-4	CASTVSGLEKLFF
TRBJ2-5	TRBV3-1	CASSQVLAAQETQYF
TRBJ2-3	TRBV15	CATSRGQGWTDTQYF
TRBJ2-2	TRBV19	CASRQGGGELFF
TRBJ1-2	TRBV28	CASRQGILSGYTF
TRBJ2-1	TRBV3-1	CASSQFVDEQFF
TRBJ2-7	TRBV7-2	CASSFLPLAGETYEQYF
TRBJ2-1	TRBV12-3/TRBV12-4	CASSLGGLAGNNEQFF
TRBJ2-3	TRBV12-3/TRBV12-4	CASRGGTVTDTQYF
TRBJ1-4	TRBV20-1	CSATTGQGENEKLFF
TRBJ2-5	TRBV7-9	CASSPAGLETQYF
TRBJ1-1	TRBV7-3	CASSLGVGDGAFF
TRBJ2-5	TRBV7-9	CASSWTGNIKETQYF
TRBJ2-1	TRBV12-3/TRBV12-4	CASGKGQGGITMEQFF
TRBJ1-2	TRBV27	CASSFYRGSNYGYTF
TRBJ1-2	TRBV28	CASSGAGTGVPGVYTF
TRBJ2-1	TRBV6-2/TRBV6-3	CASSQDLLTGGSYNEQFF
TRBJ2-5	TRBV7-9	CASRDGTGRETQYF
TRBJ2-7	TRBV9	CASSPRPGSEQYF
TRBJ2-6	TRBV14	CASSPVSGANVLTF
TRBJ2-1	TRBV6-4	CASSVVASYNEQFF
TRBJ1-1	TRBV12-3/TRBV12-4	CASSLGTLGQGETEAFF
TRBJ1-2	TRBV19	CASTFLGGADYGYTF
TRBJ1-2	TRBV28	CASSLSQNNYGYTF
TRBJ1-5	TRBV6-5	CASSYRDSNQPQHF